The clone carrying this TCR beta chain was seen a handful of times. What it recognizes is unknown. This sample stems from a study of cytomegalovirus exposure and HLA in healthy donors. V lost 3 bases, J lost 7 bases, and 11 bases stayed unmatched. From germline, CDR1 is SGHRS and CDR2 YFSETQ. CDR3 size: 16 residues. The PCR had 60 Vbeta and 13 Jbeta primers. The assay was immunoSEQ multiplex PCR, and TCRdb's table has in-frame clones only and misses some. The repertoire consists of about 160,000 clones, with roughly 85% occurring once and the leading ten covering about 0.91%. Overall study results and limits: Earlier analysis found most TCR beta V segments productive about 90% or about 30% of the time.

The material sequenced was PBMCs. The J gene is TRBJ2-1, the V gene TRBV5-1; 9 bases line up with TRBD1. This TCR came from a woman aged 45 to 65 in good health and CMV-seropositive. This CDR3 reads CASSSFGTGTANEQFF. CDR3 nucleotides: TGCGCCAGCAGCTCCTTCGGGACAGGGACAGCTAATGAGCAGTTCTTC.